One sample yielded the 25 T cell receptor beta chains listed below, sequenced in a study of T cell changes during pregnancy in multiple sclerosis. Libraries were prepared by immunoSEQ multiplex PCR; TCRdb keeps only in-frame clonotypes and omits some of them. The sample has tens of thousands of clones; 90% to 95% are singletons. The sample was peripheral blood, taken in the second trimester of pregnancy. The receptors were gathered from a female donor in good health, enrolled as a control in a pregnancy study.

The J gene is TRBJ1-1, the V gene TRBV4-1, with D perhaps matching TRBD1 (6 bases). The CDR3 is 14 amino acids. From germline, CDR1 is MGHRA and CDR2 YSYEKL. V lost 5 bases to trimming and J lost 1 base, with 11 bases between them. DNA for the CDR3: TGCGCCAGCAGCGTCGACAGGCCGAACACTGAAGCTTTCTTT. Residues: CASSVDRPNTEAFF.

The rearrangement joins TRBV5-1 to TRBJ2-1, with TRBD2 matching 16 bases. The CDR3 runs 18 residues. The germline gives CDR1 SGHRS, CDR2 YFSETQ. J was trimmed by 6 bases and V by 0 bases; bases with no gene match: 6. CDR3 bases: TGCGCCAGCAGCTTGGCCGGGACTAGCGGGGGGGCCCTCAATGAGCAGTTCTTC. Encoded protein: CASSLAGTSGGALNEQFF.

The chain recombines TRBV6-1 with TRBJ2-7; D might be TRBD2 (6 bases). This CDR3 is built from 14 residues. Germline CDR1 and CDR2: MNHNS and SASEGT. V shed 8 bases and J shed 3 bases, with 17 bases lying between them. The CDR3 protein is CASENGGRGYEQYF. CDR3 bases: TGTGCCAGCGAAAACGGGGGACGCGGCTACGAGCAGTACTTC.

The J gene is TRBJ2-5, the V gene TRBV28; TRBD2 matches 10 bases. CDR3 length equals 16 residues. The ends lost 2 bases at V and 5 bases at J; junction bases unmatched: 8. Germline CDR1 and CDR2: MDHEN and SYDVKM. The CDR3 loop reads CASSLAGTSDGETQYF. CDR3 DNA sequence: TGTGCCAGCAGTTTAGCCGGGACTAGCGATGGCGAGACCCAGTACTTC.

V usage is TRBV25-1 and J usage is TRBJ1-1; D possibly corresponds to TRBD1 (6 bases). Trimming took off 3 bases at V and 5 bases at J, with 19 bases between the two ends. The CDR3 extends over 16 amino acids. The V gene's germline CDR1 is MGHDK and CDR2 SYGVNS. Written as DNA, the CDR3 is TGTGCCAGCAGTGACTATGGGGGCCGAAAGGGGACTGAAGCTTTCTTT. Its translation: CASSDYGGRKGTEAFF.

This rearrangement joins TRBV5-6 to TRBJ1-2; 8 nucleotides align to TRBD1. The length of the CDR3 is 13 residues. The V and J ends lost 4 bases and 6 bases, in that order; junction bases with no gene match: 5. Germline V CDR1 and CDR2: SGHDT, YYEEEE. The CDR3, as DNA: TGTGCCAGCAGCCCGACAGGGGTGGATGGCTACACCTTC. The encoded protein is CASSPTGVDGYTF.

CDR3 bases: TGCGCCAGCAGCCACCCATCCAGAAGGACAGGGGCGACTCCCAATGAGCAGTTCTTC. The encoded protein is CASSHPSRRTGATPNEQFF. The chain has TRBV4-3 and TRBJ2-1; 9 positions match TRBD1. The CDR3 spans 19 residues. With V trimmed by 3 bases and J by 6 bases, 18 bases remained unmatched. The germline CDR1 and CDR2 sequences are LGHNA and YSLEER.

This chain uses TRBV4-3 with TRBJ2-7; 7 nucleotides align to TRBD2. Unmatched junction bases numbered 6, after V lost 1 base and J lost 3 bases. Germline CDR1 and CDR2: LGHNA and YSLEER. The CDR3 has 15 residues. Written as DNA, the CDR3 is TGCGCCAGCAGCCAAGGGGGGGGAGTTGGCTACGAGCAGTACTTC. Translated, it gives CASSQGGGVGYEQYF.

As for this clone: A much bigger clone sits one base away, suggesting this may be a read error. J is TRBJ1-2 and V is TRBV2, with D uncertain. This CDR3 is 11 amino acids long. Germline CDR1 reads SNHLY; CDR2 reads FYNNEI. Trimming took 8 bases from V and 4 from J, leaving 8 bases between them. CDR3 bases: TGTGCCAGCGGGGAGGGCTATGGCTACACCTTC. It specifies CASGEGYGYTF.

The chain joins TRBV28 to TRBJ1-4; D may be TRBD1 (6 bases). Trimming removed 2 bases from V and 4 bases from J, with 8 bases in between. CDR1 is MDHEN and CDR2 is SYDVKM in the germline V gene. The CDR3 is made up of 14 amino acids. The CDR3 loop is CASSLTGINEKLFF. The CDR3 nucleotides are TGTGCCAGCAGTTTAACAGGGATTAATGAAAAACTGTTTTTT.

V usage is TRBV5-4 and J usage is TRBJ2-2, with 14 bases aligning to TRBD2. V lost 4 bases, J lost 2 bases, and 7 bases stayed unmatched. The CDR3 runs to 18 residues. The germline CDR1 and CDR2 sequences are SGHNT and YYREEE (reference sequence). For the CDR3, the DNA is TGTGCCAGCAGCCCCAGGACTAGCGGGGGGCCTAACACCGGGGAGCTGTTTTTT. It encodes CASSPRTSGGPNTGELFF.

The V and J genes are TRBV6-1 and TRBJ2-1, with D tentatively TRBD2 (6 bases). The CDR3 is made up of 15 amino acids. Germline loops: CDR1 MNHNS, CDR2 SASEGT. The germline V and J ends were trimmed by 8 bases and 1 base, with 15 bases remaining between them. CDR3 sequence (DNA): TGTGCCAGCGTAGCCATGGGAGGATCCTACAATGAGCAGTTCTTC. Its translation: CASVAMGGSYNEQFF.

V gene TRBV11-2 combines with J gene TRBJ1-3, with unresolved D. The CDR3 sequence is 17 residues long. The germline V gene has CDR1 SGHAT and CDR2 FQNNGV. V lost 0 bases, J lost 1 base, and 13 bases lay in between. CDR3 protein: CASSLDRPSRSGNTIYF. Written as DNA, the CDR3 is TGTGCCAGCAGCTTAGATCGTCCGTCACGGTCTGGAAACACCATATATTTT.

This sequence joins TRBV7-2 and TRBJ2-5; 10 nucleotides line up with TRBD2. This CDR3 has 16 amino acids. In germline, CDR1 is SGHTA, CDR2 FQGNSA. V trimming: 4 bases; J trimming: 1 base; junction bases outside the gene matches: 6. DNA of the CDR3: TGTGCCAGCAGCTCCTGGACTAGCGGAAGCCAAGAGACCCAGTACTTC. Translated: CASSSWTSGSQETQYF.

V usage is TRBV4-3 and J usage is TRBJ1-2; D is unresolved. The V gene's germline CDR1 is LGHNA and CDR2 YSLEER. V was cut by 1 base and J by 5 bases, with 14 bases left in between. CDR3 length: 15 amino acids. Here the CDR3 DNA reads TGCGCCAGCAGCCAAGGGAAAGGAGGGATTTATGGCTACACCTTC. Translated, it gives CASSQGKGGIYGYTF.

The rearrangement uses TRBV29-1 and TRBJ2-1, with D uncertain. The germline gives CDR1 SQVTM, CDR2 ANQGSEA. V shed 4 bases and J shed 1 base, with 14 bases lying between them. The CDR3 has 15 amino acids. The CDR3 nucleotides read TGCAGCGTTGGCCCGGGTGATGGTTCCTACAATGAGCAGTTCTTC. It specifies CSVGPGDGSYNEQFF.

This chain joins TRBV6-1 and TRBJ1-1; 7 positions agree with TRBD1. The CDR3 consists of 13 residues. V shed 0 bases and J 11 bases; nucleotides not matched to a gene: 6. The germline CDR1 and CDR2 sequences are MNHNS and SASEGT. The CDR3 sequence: CASSEAETGNAFF. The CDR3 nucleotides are TGTGCCAGCAGTGAAGCGGAGACAGGGAATGCTTTCTTT.

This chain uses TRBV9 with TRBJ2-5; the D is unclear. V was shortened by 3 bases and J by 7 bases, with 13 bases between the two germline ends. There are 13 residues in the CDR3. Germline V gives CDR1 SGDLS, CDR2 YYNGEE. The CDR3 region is CASSGSVRGTQYF. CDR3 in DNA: TGTGCCAGCAGCGGGTCCGTGCGTGGGACCCAGTACTTC.

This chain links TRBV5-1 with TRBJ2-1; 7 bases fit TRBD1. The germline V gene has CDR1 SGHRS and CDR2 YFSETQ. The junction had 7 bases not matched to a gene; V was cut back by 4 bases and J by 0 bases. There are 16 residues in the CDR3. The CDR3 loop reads CASSIGQASSYNEQFF. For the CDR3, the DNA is TGCGCCAGCAGCATAGGACAGGCAAGCTCCTACAATGAGCAGTTCTTC. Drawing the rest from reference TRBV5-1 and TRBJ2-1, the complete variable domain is KAGVTQTPRYLIKTRGQQVTLSCSPISGHRSVSWYQQTPGQGLQFLFEYFSETQRNKGNFPGRFSGRQFSNSRSEMNVSTLELGDSALYLCASSIGQASSYNEQFFGPGTRLTVL.

Here the CDR3 reads CASSITGLSTDTQYF. For the CDR3, the DNA is TGTGCCAGCAGCATTACAGGGTTAAGCACAGATACGCAGTATTTT. The chain uses TRBV7-9 and TRBJ2-3; tentative D call: TRBD1 (6 bases). The germline V gene has CDR1 SEHNR and CDR2 FQNEAQ (reference sequence). The V end was cut by 5 bases, the J end by 0 bases, with 12 bases between. The length of the CDR3 is 15 residues.

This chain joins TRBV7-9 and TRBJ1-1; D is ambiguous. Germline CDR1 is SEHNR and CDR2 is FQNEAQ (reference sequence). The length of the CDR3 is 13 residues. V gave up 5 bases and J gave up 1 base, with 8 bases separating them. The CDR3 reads CASSTRSNTEAFF. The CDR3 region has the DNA TGTGCCAGCAGCACTCGATCGAACACTGAAGCTTTCTTT.

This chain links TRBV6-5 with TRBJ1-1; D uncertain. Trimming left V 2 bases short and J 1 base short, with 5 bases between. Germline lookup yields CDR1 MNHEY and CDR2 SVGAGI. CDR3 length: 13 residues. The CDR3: CASSYEGNTEAFF. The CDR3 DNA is TGTGCCAGCAGTTACGAGGGGAACACTGAAGCTTTCTTT.

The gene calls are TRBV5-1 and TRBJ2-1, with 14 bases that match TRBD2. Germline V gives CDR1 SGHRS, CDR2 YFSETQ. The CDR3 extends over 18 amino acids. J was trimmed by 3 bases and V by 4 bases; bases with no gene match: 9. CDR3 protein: CASSPGLAGANHYNEQFF. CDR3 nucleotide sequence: TGCGCCAGCAGCCCGGGACTAGCGGGAGCGAATCACTACAATGAGCAGTTCTTC.

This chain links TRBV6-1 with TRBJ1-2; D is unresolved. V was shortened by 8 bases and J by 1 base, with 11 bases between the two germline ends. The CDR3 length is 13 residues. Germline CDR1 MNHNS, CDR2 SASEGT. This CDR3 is CASGPGINYGYTF. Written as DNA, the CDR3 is TGTGCCAGCGGGCCCGGGATTAACTATGGCTACACCTTC.

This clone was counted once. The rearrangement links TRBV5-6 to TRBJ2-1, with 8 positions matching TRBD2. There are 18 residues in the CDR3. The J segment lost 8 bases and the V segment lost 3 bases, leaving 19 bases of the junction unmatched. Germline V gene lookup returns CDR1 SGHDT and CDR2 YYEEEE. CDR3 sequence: CASSSDVWASGRSDEQFF. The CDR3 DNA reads TGTGCCAGCAGCTCGGACGTTTGGGCCAGCGGGAGAAGTGATGAGCAGTTCTTC. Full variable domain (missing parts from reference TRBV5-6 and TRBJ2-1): DAGVTQSPTHLIKTRGQQVTLRCSPKSGHDTVSWYQQALGQGPQFIFQYYEEEERQRGNFPDRFSGHQFPNYSSELNVNALLLGDSALYLCASSSDVWASGRSDEQFFGPGTRLTVL.